The present TCR beta chain was sequenced within a study of CD8 T cells in ankylosing spondylitis. Study observations and caveats: A motif in TCR beta, a set of roughly 8 highly homologous variants, appeared characteristic of ankylosing spondylitis blood. It was reported that disease-linked clones were significantly enriched in matched ankylosing spondylitis synovial fluid. The authors found the disease-linked clones to be CD8+ and relatively rare in peripheral blood. Earlier work had already found some motif variants in reactive arthritis synovial fluid and blood.

Preparation of TCR beta libraries was done by quantitative 5'-RACE with molecular barcodes. Each CDR3 protein is one row after TCRdb ran MiXCR on the 5' RACE reads. The sample yields about 540,000 distinct CDR3 sequences, about an eighth seen once. The V gene end was trimmed by 0 bases and the J gene end by 0 bases; junction bases not matched to a gene: 9. Germline CDR1 LNHNV, CDR2 YYDKDF (reference sequence). The CDR3 has 18 amino acids. In this sample, this clonotype turned up many times. Its matching antigen is unknown. This receptor was obtained from a male donor with ankylosing spondylitis. Sequencing was carried out using blood, either unsorted or a sorted T cell fraction (not recorded which). V usage is TRBV15 and J usage is TRBJ2-5, with TRBD2 matching 8 bases. This chain's CDR3 is CATSRDVLASGYQETQYF. CDR3 in DNA: TGTGCCACCAGCAGAGATGTTTTGGCTAGCGGGTACCAAGAGACCCAGTACTTC.